The 32 T cell receptor beta chains given below trace back to one sample, sequenced in a study of cytomegalovirus exposure and HLA in healthy donors. The primer mix had 60 Vbeta and 13 Jbeta primers. Here immunoSEQ multiplex PCR was the method, and the copy in TCRdb shows in-frame clones only, minus some. The sample gives roughly 58,000 clones, 75% to 85% of which show up once; roughly 4% is in the top ten. The sample consisted of PBMCs. All receptors derive from a woman aged 40 to 50 in good health and CMV-seronegative.

This chain links TRBV9 with TRBJ1-4; D remains ambiguous. V was pared by 0 bases and J by 6 bases, with 12 bases between. CDR1 is SGDLS, CDR2 YYNGEE, per germline. This CDR3 has 15 amino acids. CDR3 sequence (DNA): TGTGCCAGCAGCGTAGTCGGCAGGCCGGATGAAAAACTGTTTTTT. Protein product: CASSVVGRPDEKLFF.

The chain carries TRBV27 and TRBJ2-3; 7 positions agree with TRBD1. V dropped 6 bases and J dropped 0; count of bases not matched to a gene: 3. The CDR3 is 14 residues long. The germline V gene has CDR1 MNHEY and CDR2 SMNVEV (reference sequence). This CDR3 is CASRPGQSTDTQYF. DNA of the CDR3: TGTGCCAGCAGACCGGGACAGAGCACAGATACGCAGTATTTT.

Here the CDR3 reads CASSAASGTGGGYEQFF. DNA of the CDR3: TGCGCCAGCAGCGCAGCTTCCGGGACAGGGGGAGGCTATGAGCAGTTCTTC. The V and J genes are TRBV5-1 and TRBJ2-1, with 11 bases aligning to TRBD1. Germline CDR1 SGHRS, CDR2 YFSETQ. This CDR3 has 17 residues. J lost 8 bases, V lost 4 bases, and 14 bases had no gene match.

CDR3 protein: CASSRRSGEGWGYTF. The CDR3 DNA is TGTGCCAGCAGTCGGCGATCAGGGGAAGGTTGGGGCTACACCTTC. The V and J genes are TRBV6-6 and TRBJ1-2; D is perhaps TRBD1 (6 bases). Trimming stripped 5 bases from V and 8 bases from J, with 21 bases between. Germline assignment: CDR1 MNHNY and CDR2 SVGAGI (reference sequence). The CDR3 contains 15 residues.

The chain links TRBV7-9 to TRBJ2-2, with 12 bases that match TRBD2. CDR3 length: 16 residues. J gave up 5 bases and V 5 bases, and 6 bases lay outside the gene matches. CDR1 is SEHNR, CDR2 FQNEAQ, per germline (reference sequence). This CDR3 is CASSPQGTSGTGELFF. DNA for the CDR3: TGTGCCAGCAGCCCTCAAGGGACTAGCGGGACCGGGGAGCTGTTTTTT.

The J gene is TRBJ1-2, the V gene TRBV10-2, with no clear D. Trimming took 4 bases from V and 5 from J, leaving 17 bases between them. The CDR3 consists of 15 residues. In germline, CDR1 is WSHSY, CDR2 SAAADI. The CDR3 nucleotides are TGCGCCAGCAGTGTTAGGCCCCAGACTGAATATGGCTACACCTTC. Its translation: CASSVRPQTEYGYTF.

The chain has TRBV18 and TRBJ1-2; D is ambiguous. V shed 3 bases and J shed 8 bases, with 13 bases lying between them. Per the germline V gene, CDR1 is KGHSH and CDR2 is LQKENI. This CDR3 contains 13 residues. DNA of the CDR3: TGTGCCAGCTCACCGGCAAAGGAGGGAGGCTACACCTTC. Translated, it gives CASSPAKEGGYTF.

The chain combines TRBV18 with TRBJ2-2; D is ambiguous. Germline-derived CDR1 and CDR2 are KGHSH and LQKENI. Trimming stripped 3 bases from V and 2 bases from J, with 10 bases between. The CDR3 is 15 amino acids. The CDR3 nucleotides read TGTGCCAGCTCACCGCAGGAACCCAACACCGGGGAGCTGTTTTTT. Its translation is CASSPQEPNTGELFF.

V usage is TRBV28 and J usage is TRBJ1-1; 11 bases agree with TRBD1. Germline V gene lookup returns CDR1 MDHEN and CDR2 SYDVKM. Losses at the gene ends were 6 bases for V and 11 bases for J; bases not matched to a gene: 8. This CDR3 has 13 residues. CDR3 amino acids: CASSHGTGGQAFF. The DNA for the CDR3 is TGTGCCAGCAGCCACGGGACAGGGGGTCAGGCTTTCTTT.

The V call is TRBV28, the J call TRBJ1-5; D may be TRBD1 (5 bases). V was cut by 3 bases and J by 4 bases, with 10 bases left in between. Per the germline V gene, CDR1 is MDHEN and CDR2 is SYDVKM. The CDR3 loop spans 14 amino acids. The CDR3 reads CASSLSRVNQPQHF. CDR3 in DNA: TGTGCCAGCAGTTTGAGCAGGGTAAATCAGCCCCAGCATTTT.

This rearrangement joins TRBV4-2 to TRBJ2-1; D is unresolved. CDR1 is LGHNA and CDR2 is YNFKEQ in the germline V gene. The V gene lost 5 bases and the J gene lost 9 bases, with 8 bases spanning the gap. CDR3 size: 11 residues. The CDR3 region has the DNA TGTGCCAGCAGCTCGCGGCGTGAGCAGTTCTTC. Protein: CASSSRREQFF.

This clone was counted between two and nine times. J is TRBJ1-1 and V is TRBV2; the match to TRBD1 covers 9 bases. This CDR3 region has 15 residues. CDR1 is SNHLY and CDR2 is FYNNEI in the germline V gene. V gave up 9 bases and J gave up 3 bases; unmatched junction bases: 11. The CDR3 reads CASDGDRELDTEAFF. For the CDR3, the DNA is TGTGCCAGTGACGGGGACAGGGAGTTGGACACTGAAGCTTTCTTT.

In the case of this clone: Relative to the germline gene, one junction end is altered; a read error may explain this. The CDR3 region is CSSSLILGYSGLSTEAFF. CDR3 bases: TGTTCCAGCAGCTTAATATTGGGTTACTCGGGTTTGAGTACTGAAGCTTTCTTT. The chain has TRBV7-9 and TRBJ1-1; D gene uncertain. This CDR3 region has 18 residues. The germline V gene has CDR1 SEHNR and CDR2 FQNEAQ (reference sequence).

This rearrangement joins TRBV27 to TRBJ2-1, with 7 positions matching TRBD1. With 4 bases clipped from V and 7 bases from J, the junction kept 10 bases outside the gene matches. CDR3 length: 15 residues. Germline lookup yields CDR1 MNHEY and CDR2 SMNVEV (reference sequence). The CDR3 spells CASSSYSQGMNEQFF. CDR3 DNA sequence: TGTGCCAGCAGTTCGTACTCACAGGGGATGAATGAGCAGTTCTTC.

The rearrangement links TRBV25-1 to TRBJ2-5, with 9 positions matching TRBD1. Germline-derived CDR1 and CDR2 are MGHDK and SYGVNS. The CDR3 has 17 amino acids. Trimming took 2 bases from V and 4 from J; bases not matched to a gene: 11. The CDR3 reads CASSEMGQGWAAETQYF. DNA for the CDR3: TGTGCCAGCAGTGAAATGGGACAGGGTTGGGCGGCAGAGACCCAGTACTTC.

The rearrangement uses TRBV28 and TRBJ2-6; TRBD2 matches 7 bases. Germline loops: CDR1 MDHEN, CDR2 SYDVKM. The CDR3 is 19 amino acids. The trim removed 5 bases at V and 0 bases at J, leaving 13 bases unmatched. The CDR3 DNA is TGTGCCAGCAGTCGCAGGCTCCTAGCGGATAACTCTGGGGCCAACGTCCTGACTTTC. Translated, it gives CASSRRLLADNSGANVLTF.

The rearrangement joins TRBV7-2 to TRBJ1-3; D is unresolved. This CDR3 is 16 amino acids long. The V end was cut by 7 bases, the J end by 0 bases, with 16 bases between. Germline V gives CDR1 SGHTA, CDR2 FQGNSA. DNA for the CDR3: TGTGCCAGCAAAGGAGGAGGGCCTGGCTCTGGAAACACCATATATTTT. Translating gives CASKGGGPGSGNTIYF.

V and J are TRBV6-5 and TRBJ2-1; D remains ambiguous. The CDR3 is 15 amino acids. The V end lost 2 bases, the J end lost 0 bases, and 8 bases lay between the germline ends. CDR1 is MNHEY, CDR2 SVGAGI, per germline. CDR3 sequence: CASSYAGSSYNEQFF. DNA for the CDR3: TGTGCCAGCAGTTACGCTGGCAGCTCCTACAATGAGCAGTTCTTC.

This sequence joins TRBV15 and TRBJ1-5, with 8 nucleotides matching TRBD1. The V gene end was trimmed by 0 bases and the J gene end by 4 bases; junction bases not matched to a gene: 8. The CDR3 contains 17 residues. The germline V gene encodes CDR1 LNHNV and CDR2 YYDKDF (reference sequence). The CDR3, as DNA: TGTGCCACCAGCAGAGATCCGACAGGGGTTCAGAATCAGCCCCAGCATTTT. Amino acids: CATSRDPTGVQNQPQHF.

This clone appeared once. The chain couples TRBV5-8 to TRBJ2-2, with D maybe TRBD1 (6 bases). CDR1 and CDR2 (germline): SGHTS, YDEGEE. The CDR3 has 14 residues. Trimming took off 1 base at V and 3 bases at J, with 7 bases between the two ends. CDR3 in DNA: TGTGCCAGCAGCTTGACAGGGTACACCGGGGAGCTGTTTTTT. As protein: CASSLTGYTGELFF.

V usage is TRBV5-1 and J usage is TRBJ2-6, with 9 bases matching TRBD1. V was pared by 3 bases and J by 0 bases, with 10 bases of the junction left unmatched. CDR3 length: 19 amino acids. The germline CDR1 and CDR2 sequences are SGHRS and YFSETQ. The CDR3 coding sequence is TGCGCCAGCAGCTCCCTGGACAGGGGTCTATCCTCTGGGGCCAACGTCCTGACTTTC. Translated, it gives CASSSLDRGLSSGANVLTF. Complete variable domain (other parts from reference TRBV5-1 and TRBJ2-6): KAGVTQTPRYLIKTRGQQVTLSCSPISGHRSVSWYQQTPGQGLQFLFEYFSETQRNKGNFPGRFSGRQFSNSRSEMNVSTLELGDSALYLCASSSLDRGLSSGANVLTFGAGSRLTVL.

This clone has just one count. The chain combines TRBV6-5 with TRBJ2-4, with TRBD2 as a possible D gene (6 bases). CDR1 is MNHEY and CDR2 is SVGAGI in the germline V gene. This CDR3 is built from 15 residues. Trimming stripped 2 bases from V and 6 bases from J, with 14 bases between. The CDR3 DNA follows: TGTGCCAGCAGTTACACATTAGGGGAGGTAAACATTCAGTACTTC. Translated, it gives CASSYTLGEVNIQYF.

This chain uses TRBV6-1 with TRBJ2-7; D gene unclear. Trimming cost V 2 bases and J 2 bases, with 16 bases left between them. Germline CDR1 and CDR2: MNHNS and SASEGT. This CDR3 comprises 16 residues. The CDR3 reads CASSEFEKETAYEQYF. CDR3 nucleotide sequence: TGTGCCAGCAGTGAATTCGAGAAGGAGACGGCCTACGAGCAGTACTTC.

The V call is TRBV19, the J call TRBJ1-5; D gene unclear. CDR1 LNHDA and CDR2 SQIVND come from the germline V gene (reference sequence). V was trimmed by 4 bases and J by 0 bases, leaving 10 bases between them. The CDR3 loop spans 15 amino acids. The CDR3 region is CASSTTYYSNQPQHF. The CDR3 DNA sequence: TGTGCCAGTAGTACGACATATTATAGCAATCAGCCCCAGCATTTT.

The V call is TRBV28, the J call TRBJ2-7, with TRBD1 as a possible D gene (5 bases). Trimming pared 7 bases from V and 4 bases from J, leaving 20 bases between. Germline V gene sequence: CDR1 MDHEN, CDR2 SYDVKM. This CDR3 spans 15 amino acids. For the CDR3, the DNA is TGTGCCAGCATAGGGGCAGGATTACCACATTACGAGCAGTACTTC. Its protein product is CASIGAGLPHYEQYF.

The rearrangement uses TRBV10-3 and TRBJ2-2, with 9 bases aligning to TRBD1. Looked up from germline, CDR1 is ENHRY and CDR2 is SYGVKD. CDR3 length: 13 residues. Trimming cost V 7 bases and J 8 bases; bases outside gene matches: 5. CDR3 sequence: CAIKQGAIGELFF. The CDR3, as DNA: TGTGCCATCAAACAGGGGGCGATTGGGGAGCTGTTTTTT.

This clone was seen more than once but under ten times. The V and J genes are TRBV14 and TRBJ2-7; 7 nucleotides match TRBD1. Germline-derived CDR1 and CDR2 are SGHDN and FVKESK. The CDR3 sequence is 12 residues long. Losses at the gene ends were 6 bases for V and 3 bases for J; bases not matched to a gene: 2. CDR3: CASSPGGYEQYF. The CDR3 DNA follows: TGTGCCAGCAGTCCAGGGGGCTACGAGCAGTACTTC.

The chain has TRBV5-1 and TRBJ2-3; TRBD2 agrees at 10 bases. This CDR3 is 15 amino acids long. CDR1 is SGHRS, CDR2 YFSETQ, per germline. Unmatched junction bases numbered 4, after V lost 4 bases and J lost 2 bases. DNA of the CDR3: TGCGCCAGCAGCCGCCTAGCGGGAGTCACAGATACGCAGTATTTT. Translated, it gives CASSRLAGVTDTQYF.

V and J are TRBV21-1 and TRBJ2-7; the D call in the table, TRBD2, was not verified against the DNA. TRBV21-1 is a listed pseudogene. The CDR3 loop spans 15 amino acids. This CDR3 reads CAEHWSRREGNEQYF. The CDR3 nucleotides read TGTGCCGAGCATTGGTCGCGGCGGGAGGGCAACGAGCAGTACTTC.

The chain combines TRBV7-2 with TRBJ1-1; TRBD1 is a possible D gene (6 bases). Looked up from germline, CDR1 is SGHTA and CDR2 is FQGNSA. The CDR3 is 13 amino acids. V was shortened by 5 bases and J by 8 bases, with 15 bases between the two germline ends. CDR3 region: CASSLGQLWEAFF. The CDR3, as DNA: TGTGCCAGCAGCCTCGGACAGCTTTGGGAAGCTTTCTTT. Drawing the rest from reference TRBV7-2 and TRBJ1-1, the complete variable domain is GAGVSQSPSNKVTEKGKDVELRCDPISGHTALYWYRQSLGQGLEFLIYFQGNSAPDKSGLPSDRFSAERTGGSVSTLTIQRTQQEDSAVYLCASSLGQLWEAFFGQGTRLTVV.

V and J are TRBV9 and TRBJ1-2, with D perhaps matching TRBD1 (5 bases). The V end lost 0 bases, the J end lost 8 bases, and 17 bases lay between the germline ends. The CDR3 is made up of 15 amino acids. Germline assignment: CDR1 SGDLS and CDR2 YYNGEE. DNA of the CDR3: TGTGCCAGCAGCGTAGGGCAGGGTTTATGGTGGGGCTACACCTTC. Translating it yields CASSVGQGLWWGYTF.

The J gene is TRBJ2-5, the V gene TRBV18, with D possibly matching TRBD2 (6 bases). The CDR3 runs to 15 residues. With 8 bases removed from V and 5 bases from J, the gap between germline ends came to 21 bases. CDR1 KGHSH and CDR2 LQKENI come from the germline V gene. The CDR3, as DNA: TGTGCCAGCGCTACCGGGACTTCTCGAGGGGAGACCCAGTACTTC. Protein sequence: CASATGTSRGETQYF.